This T cell receptor beta chain emerged from a study of blood T cells in healthy people across ages. Whole-study findings and limits: Per million T cells, the diversity of TCR beta decreased roughly linearly as age advanced.

In the case of this clonotype: The antigen remains undetermined. One end of the junction varies from germline; a read error may be responsible.

This CDR3 is built from 16 residues. Germline V gene lookup returns CDR1 SEHNR and CDR2 FQNEAQ (reference sequence). The use of a sample-barcoded 5' primer and a J-beta primer mix characterized a second PCR of roughly 6 to 11 cycles. Every sample gave at least 3 million paired-end reads containing CDR3. TCRdb used MiXCR to reprocess the 5' RACE reads, holding one entry per CDR3 protein. The table records approximately 800,000 distinct CDR3 sequences, 25% of them present only once. The data also belong to a second study, concerning T cells of mothers and their children. That study reports: In related and unrelated pairs alike, thymic selection shapes TCR recombination output, with inherited differences minor.

The clonotype comes from a boy aged 5-17 years in good health. Input material: blood. The rearrangement joins TRBV7-9 to TRBJ1-2; 12 positions agree with TRBD1. This CDR3 is CASSLILGQGAGGYAF. CDR3 DNA sequence: TGTGCCAGCAGCTTAATTCTGGGACAGGGGGCAGGCGGCTACGCCTTC.